Below, one T cell receptor beta chain is given with its context. This record belongs to a study of Tregs in tolerant kidney transplant recipients. Thawed PBMCs were FACS-sorted into unstimulated CD4+CD25+CD127- regulatory T cells, CD4+CD25- non-regulatory cells, CD4 and CD8 cells. The CDR3 has 13 amino acids. The germline V and J ends were trimmed by 0 bases and 5 bases, with 6 bases remaining between them. Germline loops: CDR1 SGDLS, CDR2 YYNGEE. The repertoire was sequenced with immunoSEQ multiplex PCR; TCRdb's copy has only in-frame clones and lacks some. Of about 240,000 clones listed, approximately 83% were seen once; the top ten hold about 0.58%.

Sequencing was carried out using CD4+ T cells from blood. The sequence was collected from a human donor in good health. The V and J genes are TRBV9 and TRBJ1-5, with a weak D call TRBD1 (6 bases). Written as DNA, the CDR3 is TGTGCCAGCAGCGTAGGGGGGCATCAGCCCCAGCATTTT. Translation: CASSVGGHQPQHF.